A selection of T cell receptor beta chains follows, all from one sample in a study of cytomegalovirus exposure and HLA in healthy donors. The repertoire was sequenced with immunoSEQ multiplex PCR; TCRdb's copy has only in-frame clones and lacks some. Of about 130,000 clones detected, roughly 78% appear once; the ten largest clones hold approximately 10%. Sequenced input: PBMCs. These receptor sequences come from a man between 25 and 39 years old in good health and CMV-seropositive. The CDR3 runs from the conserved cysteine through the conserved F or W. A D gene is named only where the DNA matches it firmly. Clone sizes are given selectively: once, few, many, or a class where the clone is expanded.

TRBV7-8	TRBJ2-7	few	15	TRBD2	TGTGCCAGCAGCTCGGGAGGGGGTCGCTCCTACGAGCAGTACTTC	CASSSGGGRSYEQYF
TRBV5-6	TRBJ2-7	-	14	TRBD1	TGTGCCAGCAATGAGGACAGGGCCGCCTACGAGCAGTACTTC	CASNEDRAAYEQYF
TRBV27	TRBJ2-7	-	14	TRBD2	TGTGCCAGCAGACTGACTAGCGGGAGCTACGAGCAGTACTTC	CASRLTSGSYEQYF
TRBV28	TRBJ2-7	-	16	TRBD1	TGTGCCAGCAAAAGGACTGGGACAGGGACCCTCTACGAGCAGTACTTC	CASKRTGTGTLYEQYF
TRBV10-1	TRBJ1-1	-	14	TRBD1	TGCGCCAGCAGTGAGTTTATACAGGGGACTGAAGCTTTCTTT	CASSEFIQGTEAFF
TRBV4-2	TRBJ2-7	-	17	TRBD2	TGTGCCAGCAGCCAAGAGAGGACTAGCGGTCTCCACTACGAGCAGTACTTC	CASSQERTSGLHYEQYF
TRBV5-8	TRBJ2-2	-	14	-	TGTGCCAGCAGCTTGTACGGGACAAGCGGGGAGCTGTTTTTT	CASSLYGTSGELFF
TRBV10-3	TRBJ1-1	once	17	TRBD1	TGTGCCATCAGTGAGAGTGGACAGGGGGAAACGGGGACTGAAGCTTTCTTT	CAISESGQGETGTEAFF
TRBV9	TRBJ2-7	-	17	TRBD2	TGTGCCAGCAGCTCAACGGGACTAGCGGGAAGACCTTACGAGCAGTACTTC	CASSSTGLAGRPYEQYF
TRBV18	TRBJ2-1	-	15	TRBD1	TGTGCCAGCTCACCTTCAGGGGGCTCCTACAATGAGCAGTTCTTC	CASSPSGGSYNEQFF
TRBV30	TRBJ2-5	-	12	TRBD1	TGTGCCTGGACAGGGGGCCGGGAGACCCAGTACTTC	CAWTGGRETQYF
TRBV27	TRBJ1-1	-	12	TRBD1	TGTGCCAGCAGAGGGGACAGTCTTGAAGCTTTCTTT	CASRGDSLEAFF
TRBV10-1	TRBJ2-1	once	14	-	TGCGCCAGCAGTGACGGGAGCTCCTACAATGAGCAGTTCTTC	CASSDGSSYNEQFF
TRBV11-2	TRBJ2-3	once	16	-	TGTGCCAGCAGCTGGAGTCGGGGTCGCACGACAGATACGCAGTATTTT	CASSWSRGRTTDTQYF
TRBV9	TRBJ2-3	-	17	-	TGTGCCAGCAGCGCCGAGGGCGGGGAGTTGAGCACAGATACGCAGTATTTT	CASSAEGGELSTDTQYF
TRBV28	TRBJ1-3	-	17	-	TGTGCCAGCAGGTCGGGGGGGAGCGGCTATCGGTGGAACACCATATATTTT	CASRSGGSGYRWNTIYF
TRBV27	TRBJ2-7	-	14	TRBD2	TGTGCCAGCAGTTTAAGGGGACTAGCTCGCGAGCAGTACTTC	CASSLRGLAREQYF
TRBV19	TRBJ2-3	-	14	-	TGTGCCAGTAGTAGGTGGGAGACGGGAGATACGCAGTATTTT	CASSRWETGDTQYF
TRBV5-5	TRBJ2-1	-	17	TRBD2	TGTGCCAGCAGCTTCCCGAGTGGGACTAGCGGGGGGATGGAGCAGTTCTTC	CASSFPSGTSGGMEQFF
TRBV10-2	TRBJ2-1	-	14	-	TGCGCCAGCAGTGAAAGAGTAACCTACAATGAGCAGTTCTTC	CASSERVTYNEQFF
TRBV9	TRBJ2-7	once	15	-	TGTGCCAGCAGCGTAGGGGGCAGGGGTGCCTACGAGCAGTACTTC	CASSVGGRGAYEQYF
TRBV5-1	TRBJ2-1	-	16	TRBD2	TGCGCCAGCAGCTTGGATGGGACTAGCGGGTACAATGAGCAGTTCTTC	CASSLDGTSGYNEQFF
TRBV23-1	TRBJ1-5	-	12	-	TGCGCCAGCAACCTACAGGGTCAGCCCCAGCATTTT	CASNLQGQPQHF
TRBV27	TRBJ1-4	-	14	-	TGTGCCAGCAGAATCGGTCGGTCTGGTGAAAAACTGTTTTTT	CASRIGRSGEKLFF
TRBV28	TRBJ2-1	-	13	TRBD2	TGTGCCAGCGGGACTAGCGGATACAATGAGCAGTTCTTC	CASGTSGYNEQFF
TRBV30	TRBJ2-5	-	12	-	TGTGCCTGGAAGACGGGTCAAGAGACCCAGTACTTC	CAWKTGQETQYF
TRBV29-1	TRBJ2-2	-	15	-	TGCAGCGCTGCGGGGCGGCGGGATTACACCGGGGAGCTGTTTTTT	CSAAGRRDYTGELFF
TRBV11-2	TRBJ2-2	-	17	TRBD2	TGTGCCAGCAGCTTAGATAGGGGGACTAGTCGGGCCGGGGAGCTGTTTTTT	CASSLDRGTSRAGELFF
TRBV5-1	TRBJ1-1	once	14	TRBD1	TGCGCCAGCAGCTTGGGGGACAGGGGTTCTGAAGCTTTCTTT	CASSLGDRGSEAFF
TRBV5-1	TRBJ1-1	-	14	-	TGCGCCAGCAGCTTGGGGCCGGGGTCGGCTGAAGCTTTCTTT	CASSLGPGSAEAFF
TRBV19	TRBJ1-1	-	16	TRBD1	TGTGCCAGTAGTCTCGGACAGGGGGTAGGAAACACTGAAGCTTTCTTT	CASSLGQGVGNTEAFF
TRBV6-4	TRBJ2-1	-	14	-	TGTGCCAGCAGCCGTGGGACAATAGGCAATGAGCAGTTCTTC	CASSRGTIGNEQFF
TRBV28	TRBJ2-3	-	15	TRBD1	TGTGCCAGCAGTCCCCCCGGGACAGGGAGAGATACGCAGTATTTT	CASSPPGTGRDTQYF
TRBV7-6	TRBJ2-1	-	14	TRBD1	TGTGCCAGCACCCGGGACAGGGGGGACAATGAGCAGTTCTTC	CASTRDRGDNEQFF
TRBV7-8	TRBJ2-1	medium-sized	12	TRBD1	TGTGCCAGCAGCCTTATAACAGGGGCCAAGTTCTTC	CASSLITGAKFF
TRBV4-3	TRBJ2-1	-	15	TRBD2	TGCGCCAGCAGCCAAGGGGGGACTAGCGGGAATGAGCAGTTCTTC	CASSQGGTSGNEQFF
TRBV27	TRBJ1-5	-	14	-	TGTGCCAGCAGTCCCGGCGGGGGAAATCAGCCCCAGCATTTT	CASSPGGGNQPQHF
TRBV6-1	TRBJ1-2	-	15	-	TGTGCCAGCAGTTCGGATGGTCTCGGGGTCTATGGCTACACCTTC	CASSSDGLGVYGYTF
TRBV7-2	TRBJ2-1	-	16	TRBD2	TGTGCCAGCAGGATGGGCGGGAGCATATTTTACAATGAGCAGTTCTTC	CASRMGGSIFYNEQFF
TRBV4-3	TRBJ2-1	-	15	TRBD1	TGCGCCAGCAGTCAAACAGGGGGCTTATGGAATGAGCAGTTCTTC	CASSQTGGLWNEQFF
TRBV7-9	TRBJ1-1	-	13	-	TGTGCCAGCAGCCTAGATATGAACACTGAAGCTTTCTTT	CASSLDMNTEAFF
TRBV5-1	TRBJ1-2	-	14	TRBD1	TGCGCCAGCAGCTTGACAGGGGTTAACTATGGCTACACCTTC	CASSLTGVNYGYTF
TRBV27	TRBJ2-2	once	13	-	TGTGCCAGCAGTTTGGGGGGTTTCGGGGAGCTGTTTTTT	CASSLGGFGELFF
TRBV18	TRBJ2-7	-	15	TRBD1	TGTGCCAGCTCACCACAGGACAGGGCCGACTACGAGCAGTACTTC	CASSPQDRADYEQYF
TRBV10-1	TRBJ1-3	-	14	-	TGCGCCAGCAGTGAAGGGAGCTCTGGAAACACCATATATTTT	CASSEGSSGNTIYF
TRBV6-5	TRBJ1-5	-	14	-	TGTGCCACTAGGCCCGGGACTGCGGGCCAGCCCCAGCATTTT	CATRPGTAGQPQHF
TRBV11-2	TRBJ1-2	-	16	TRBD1	TGTGCCAGCAGCCTACAGGGGGCGAGTTTTAGTGATGGCTACACCTTC	CASSLQGASFSDGYTF
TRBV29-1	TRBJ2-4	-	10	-	TGCAGCGTCTTACAAGACATTCAGTACTTC	CSVLQDIQYF
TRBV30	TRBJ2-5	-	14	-	TGTGCCTGGGGACCAGGACACCTAGGAGAGACCCAGTACTTC	CAWGPGHLGETQYF
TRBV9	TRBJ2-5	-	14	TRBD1	TGTGCCAGCAGCTCCGGACAGGGGGAAGAGACCCAGTACTTC	CASSSGQGEETQYF
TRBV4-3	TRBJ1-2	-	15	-	TGCGCCAGCAGCCAGATGGGGGAGACTAGGGTTGGCTACACCTTC	CASSQMGETRVGYTF
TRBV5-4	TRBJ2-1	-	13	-	TGTGCCAGCAGCTTGGACCCAAAACTTAAGCAGTTCTTC	CASSLDPKLKQFF
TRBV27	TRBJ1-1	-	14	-	TGTGCCAGCAGTTTAGGTATCCGGGGGACTGAAGCTTTCTTT	CASSLGIRGTEAFF
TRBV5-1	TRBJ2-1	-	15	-	TGCGCCAGCAGCTTGGAGGTGGGAGGAAGGTCGGAGCAGTTCTTC	CASSLEVGGRSEQFF
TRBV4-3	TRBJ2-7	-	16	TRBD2	TGCGCCAGCAGCCAAGCTCCCGGGACTAGTAGTGACGAGCAGTACTTC	CASSQAPGTSSDEQYF
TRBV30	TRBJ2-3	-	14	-	TGTGCCTGGAGTGCCGGGATTAGCACAGATACGCAGTATTTT	CAWSAGISTDTQYF
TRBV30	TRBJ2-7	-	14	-	TGTGCCTGGAACTTTGCTGGGACTTCAGGATCCCAGTACTTC	CAWNFAGTSGSQYF
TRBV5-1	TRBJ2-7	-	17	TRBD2	TGCGCCAGCAGCTTGCGGGCCGCCAGCGGGAGTTGGTACGAGCAGTACTTC	CASSLRAASGSWYEQYF
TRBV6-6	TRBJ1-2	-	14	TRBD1	TGTGCCAGCAGCGGGACAGGCCTGGCGGGGGGCTACACCTTC	CASSGTGLAGGYTF
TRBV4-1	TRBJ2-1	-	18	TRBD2	TGCGCCAGCAGCCAGATGCCGACTAGCGGACCACCATACAATGAGCAGTTCTTC	CASSQMPTSGPPYNEQFF